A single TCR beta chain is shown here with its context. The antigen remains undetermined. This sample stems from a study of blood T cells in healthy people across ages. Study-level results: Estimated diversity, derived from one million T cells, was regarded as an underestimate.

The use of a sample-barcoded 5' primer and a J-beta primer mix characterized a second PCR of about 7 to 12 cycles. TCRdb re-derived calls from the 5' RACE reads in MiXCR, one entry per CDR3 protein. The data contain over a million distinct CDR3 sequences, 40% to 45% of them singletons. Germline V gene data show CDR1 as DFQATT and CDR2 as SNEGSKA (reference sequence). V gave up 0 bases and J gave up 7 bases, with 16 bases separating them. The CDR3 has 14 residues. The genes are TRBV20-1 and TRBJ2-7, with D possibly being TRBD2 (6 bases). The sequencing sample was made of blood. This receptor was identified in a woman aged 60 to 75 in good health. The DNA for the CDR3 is TGCAGTGCTAGAGATGATACGGGAGCGAGGGAGCAGTACTTC. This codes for CSARDDTGAREQYF.